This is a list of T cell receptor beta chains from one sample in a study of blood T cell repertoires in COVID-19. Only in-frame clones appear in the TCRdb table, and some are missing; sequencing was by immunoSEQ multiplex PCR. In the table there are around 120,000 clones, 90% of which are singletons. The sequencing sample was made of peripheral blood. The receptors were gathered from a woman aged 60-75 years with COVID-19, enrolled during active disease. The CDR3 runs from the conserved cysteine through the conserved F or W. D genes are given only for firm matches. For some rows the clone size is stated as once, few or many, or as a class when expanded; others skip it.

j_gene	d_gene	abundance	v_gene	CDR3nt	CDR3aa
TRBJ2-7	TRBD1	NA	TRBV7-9	TGTGCCAGCAGCTTAACTAACAGGGGGACCAGCTCCTACGAGCAGTACTTC	CASSLTNRGTSSYEQYF
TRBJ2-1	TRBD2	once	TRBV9	TGTGCCAGCAGCGAAACTAGCGGGGGTAATGAGCAGTTCTTC	CASSETSGGNEQFF
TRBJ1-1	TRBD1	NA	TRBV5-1	TGCGCCAGCAGCTTGGCTGGGACAGCCCAAGGTGCAGCTTTCTTT	CASSLAGTAQGAAFF
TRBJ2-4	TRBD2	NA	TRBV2	TGTGCCAGCAGTGACAGGGAGGGGGCCAAAAACATTCAGTACTTC	CASSDREGAKNIQYF
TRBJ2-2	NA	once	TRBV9	TGTGCCAGCAGCGTAGATCGACCAGGGACCGGGGAGCTGTTTTTT	CASSVDRPGTGELFF
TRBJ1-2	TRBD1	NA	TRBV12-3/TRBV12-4	TGTGCCAGCAGCCTGGACAGGGTTCGCGGCTACACCTTC	CASSLDRVRGYTF
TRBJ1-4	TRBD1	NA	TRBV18	TGTGCCAGCTCACCATTGGGACAGGGAACTGAAAAACTGTTTTTT	CASSPLGQGTEKLFF
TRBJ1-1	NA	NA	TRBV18	TGTGCCAGCTCACCAGGAGCGGCGAACACTGAAGCTTTCTTT	CASSPGAANTEAFF
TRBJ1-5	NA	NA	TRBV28	TGTGCCAGCAGTTTAGGGGGGACCCATCAGCCCCAGCATTTT	CASSLGGTHQPQHF
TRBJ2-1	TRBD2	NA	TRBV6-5	TGTGCCAGCAGTTACTCGAGCGGGGTCTACAATGAGCAGTTCTTC	CASSYSSGVYNEQFF
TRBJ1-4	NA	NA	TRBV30	TGTGCCTGGATGGGTCAGGCTAATGAAAAACTGTTTTTT	CAWMGQANEKLFF
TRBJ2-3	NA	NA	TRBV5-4	TGTGCCAGCAGCGCCCCCGCGGCTAGCACAGATACGCAGTATTTT	CASSAPAASTDTQYF
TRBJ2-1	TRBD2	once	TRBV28	TGTGCCAGCAGTTCGGGACTAGCGGGGGAGCTCGGCGGTGAGCAGTTCTTC	CASSSGLAGELGGEQFF
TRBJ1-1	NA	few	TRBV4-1	TGCGCCAGCAGCCAAGGGCCAGGGCGCGGTGAAGCTTTCTTT	CASSQGPGRGEAFF
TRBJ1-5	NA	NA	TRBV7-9	TGTGCCAGCAGCCCGATGACAGCCGCCCCAAGCAATCAGCCCCAGCATTTT	CASSPMTAAPSNQPQHF
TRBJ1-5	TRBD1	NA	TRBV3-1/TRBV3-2	TGTGCCACCTATCCCAGGGGGCGTAACAGCAATCAGCCCCAGCATTTT	CATYPRGRNSNQPQHF
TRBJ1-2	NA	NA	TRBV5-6	TGTGCCAGCAGCTTGGCCGGAGGGATACGTAACTATGGCTACACCTTC	CASSLAGGIRNYGYTF
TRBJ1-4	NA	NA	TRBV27	TGTGCCAGCAGTCCGGACACAAACTATGAAAAACTGTTTTTT	CASSPDTNYEKLFF
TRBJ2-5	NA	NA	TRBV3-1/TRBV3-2	TGTGCCAGCAGCCTATATAAGGGACTCCGCCAAGAGACCCAGTACTTC	CASSLYKGLRQETQYF
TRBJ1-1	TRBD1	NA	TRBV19	TGTGCCAGTAGCTCGGGGACAGGGCTCATGAACACTGAAGCTTTCTTT	CASSSGTGLMNTEAFF
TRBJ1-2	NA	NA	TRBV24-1	TGTGCCACCAGTGATTTAGAGGATGGCTACACCTTC	CATSDLEDGYTF
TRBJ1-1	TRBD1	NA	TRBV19	TGTGCCAGTAGTCTGGCCCTCAGAACAGGGGTGACTGAAGCTTTCTTT	CASSLALRTGVTEAFF
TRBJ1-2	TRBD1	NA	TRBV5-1	TGCGCCAGCAGCTTTGCACAGGGGGCTCGAGGCTACACCTTC	CASSFAQGARGYTF
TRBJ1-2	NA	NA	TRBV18	TGTGCCAGCTCACCGGAACGGGACTATGGCTACACCTTC	CASSPERDYGYTF
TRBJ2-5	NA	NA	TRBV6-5	TGTGCCAGCAGCTCGGCCGAGGGGACCCAGTACTTC	CASSSAEGTQYF
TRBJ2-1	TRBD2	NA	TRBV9	TGTGCCAGCAGCGTAGACCTAGCGGGGGAAGCACTCAATGAGCAGTTCTTC	CASSVDLAGEALNEQFF
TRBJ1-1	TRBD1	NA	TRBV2	TGTGCCAGCAGAGGGACAGGGTGGGGTGACACTGAAGCTTTCTTT	CASRGTGWGDTEAFF
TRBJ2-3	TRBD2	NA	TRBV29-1	TGCAGCATGTTAGCGGGGGGGCAAGGGCAGTATTTT	CSMLAGGQGQYF
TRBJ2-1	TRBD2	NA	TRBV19	TGTGCCAGTAGGGCGGGGGGCATGGATGAGCAGTTCTTC	CASRAGGMDEQFF
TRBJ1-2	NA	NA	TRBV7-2	TGTGCCAGCAGCTTATTGGGGGGGCAGACGAGCAACTATGGCTACACCTTC	CASSLLGGQTSNYGYTF
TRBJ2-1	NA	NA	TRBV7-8	TGTGCCAGCAGCTTTGGCAGGGAAAGGAATGAGCAGTTCTTC	CASSFGRERNEQFF
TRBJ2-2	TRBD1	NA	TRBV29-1	TGCAGCGTTGGGGGTGCAGGGGGCACCGGGGAGCTGTTTTTT	CSVGGAGGTGELFF
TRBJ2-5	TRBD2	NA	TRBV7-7	TGTGCTAGCAGCTTAGGATCTAGCGGGGGGCACCAAGAGACCCAGTACTTC	CASSLGSSGGHQETQYF
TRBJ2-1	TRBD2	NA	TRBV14	TGTGCCAGCAGCCCGCTCCCCGGAGCGGGGAAACACAATGAGCAGTTCTTC	CASSPLPGAGKHNEQFF
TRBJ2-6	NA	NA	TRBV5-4	TGTGCCAGCAGCTTGGTAAATAGGGGCAGGGGAGCTGGGGCCAACGTCCTGACTTTC	CASSLVNRGRGAGANVLTF
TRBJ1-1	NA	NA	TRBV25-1	TGTGCCAGCAGTGAAAGTCTGACCGGGGACACTGAAGCTTTCTTT	CASSESLTGDTEAFF